This T cell receptor (beta chain) derives from a study of cytomegalovirus exposure and HLA in healthy donors. Study details: The approximately 120 validation repertoires were produced on the same platform as the roughly 660 repertoires of the first cohort. This was reported in a later analysis.

Generated by immunoSEQ multiplex PCR, the TCRdb table keeps only in-frame clones and is missing some. The sample includes 150,000 to 180,000 clones, just over 85% seen only once; the top ten take roughly 2.1%. General observations from the study: There were a few CMV-associated chains whose specificity for CMV antigens was confirmed in vitro.

CDR1 is MNHNS and CDR2 is SASEGT in the germline V gene. This CDR3 is built from 15 residues. V shed 1 base and J shed 7 bases, with 14 bases lying between them. This clone was observed once. Its antigen is unknown. This sequence originates from a human donor in good health. The chain is built from TRBV6-1 and TRBJ1-5; D might be TRBD1 (6 bases). Sequencing used PBMCs. CDR3 DNA sequence: TGTGCCAGCAGTGAAGTACAGGGACGGGACCAGCCCCAGCATTTT. Amino acid sequence: CASSEVQGRDQPQHF.